The present T cell receptor beta chain was sequenced within a study of identical twins. General study findings and limits: Sharing of beta out-of-frame sequences by twins showed a weaker excess. Cord blood beta clonotypes that were abundant carried fewer insertions, and memory repertoires showed no such trend.

This clonotype was counted between two and nine times. The antigen remains unidentified. The CDR3 does not end in the conserved phenylalanine or tryptophan, so this is likely a read error. The CDR3 contains 16 residues. The V gene lost 4 bases and the J gene lost 1 base, with 14 bases spanning the gap. Germline CDR1 reads KGHDR; CDR2 reads SFDVKD. Template switching added a universal primer site, and cDNA bore unique molecular identifiers. Each CDR3 protein is one row after TCRdb ran MiXCR on the 5' RACE reads. The repertoire includes some 710,000 distinct CDR3 sequences, approximately 6% of them detected once, and 1.5% to 2% sits in the top ten. Healthy Caucasians, and only they, were the donors.

The chain employs TRBV24-1 and TRBJ2-3; D is undetermined. This clonotype originated in a man aged 18 to 30 in good health. The sequenced sample consisted of naive T cells sorted from blood. The CDR3 is CATSDLSTFGTDTQYY. In nucleotides, the CDR3 is TGTGCCACCAGTGACCTCAGCACGTTCGGCACAGATACGCAGTATTAT.